Each of the 31 T cell receptor beta chains below was sequenced from the same sample in a study of T cell changes during pregnancy in multiple sclerosis. Method: immunoSEQ multiplex PCR; TCRdb's copy keeps in-frame clones and lacks some. The data contain just under 100,000 clones, roughly 92% of them singletons. The source was peripheral blood, collected after pregnancy. Every receptor here comes from a female donor with multiple sclerosis, enrolled in a pregnancy study.

The chain has TRBV6-5 and TRBJ2-3; 9 bases align to TRBD1. Germline CDR1 MNHEY, CDR2 SVGAGI. The length of the CDR3 is 14 residues. V lost 4 bases to trimming and J lost 3 bases; unmatched junction nucleotides: 2. CDR3 nucleotide sequence: TGTGCCAGCAGTTTGACAGGGGGTACAGATACGCAGTATTTT. Translating it yields CASSLTGGTDTQYF.

J is TRBJ2-3 and V is TRBV12-5; D gene uncertain. The CDR3 spans 16 residues. Trimming shortened V by 0 bases and J by 0 bases, and 10 bases separated the two germline ends. CDR1 LGHNT and CDR2 FRNRAP come from the germline V gene. The CDR3, as DNA: TGTGCTAGTGGTTTGGTACTCTCCTCTAGCACAGATACGCAGTATTTT. As protein: CASGLVLSSSTDTQYF.

To note about this clone: Other DNA sequences within the sample encode an identical CDR3. The rearrangement joins TRBV5-1 to TRBJ1-1; no firm D call. The CDR3 contains 12 residues. Trimming took off 1 base at V and 4 bases at J, with 5 bases between the two ends. CDR1 and CDR2 from the germline V gene are SGHRS and YFSETQ. DNA of the CDR3: TGCGCCAGCAGCTTGTCCGGCACTGAAGCTTTCTTT. Its protein is CASSLSGTEAFF.

This clone was seen once. The chain joins TRBV6-6 to TRBJ1-1; D perhaps matches TRBD1 (6 bases). Germline assignment: CDR1 MNHNY and CDR2 SVGAGI (reference sequence). Trimming took off 7 bases at V and 6 bases at J, with 15 bases between the two ends. The CDR3 totals 13 residues. CDR3 sequence reads: CASMPGEIPEAFF. CDR3 nucleotides: TGTGCCAGCATGCCAGGGGAGATCCCTGAAGCTTTCTTT.

The rearrangement joins TRBV27 to TRBJ2-3; D is unresolved. Between the trimmed V and J ends, which lost 2 bases and 5 bases, there was a span of 8 bases. Per germline, CDR1 MNHEY and CDR2 SMNVEV (reference sequence). The CDR3 contains 13 residues. CDR3 protein: CASSLNAVDTQYF. In DNA, the CDR3 is TGTGCCAGCAGTTTAAATGCAGTAGATACGCAGTATTTT.

The chain combines TRBV5-1 with TRBJ2-7, with 11 bases identical to TRBD2. Germline V lookup: CDR1 SGHRS, CDR2 YFSETQ. This CDR3 spans 16 amino acids. Trimming cost V 3 bases and J 2 bases; bases outside gene matches: 7. CDR3 region: CASSSLSGRAPYEQYF. CDR3 sequence (DNA): TGCGCCAGCAGCTCCCTTAGCGGGAGGGCCCCCTACGAGCAGTACTTC.

V is TRBV13 and J is TRBJ1-2, with a tentative D call TRBD1 (5 bases). This CDR3 region has 13 residues. The ends were cut back, 1 base at V and 6 bases at J, with 9 bases in the middle. In germline, CDR1 is PRHDT, CDR2 FYEKMQ (reference sequence). Here the CDR3 reads CASSLVGGNGYTF. Written as DNA, the CDR3 is TGTGCCAGCAGCTTAGTTGGGGGGAATGGCTACACCTTC. Full variable domain (rest looked up from reference TRBV13 and TRBJ1-2): AAGVIQSPRHLIKEKRETATLKCYPIPRHDTVYWYQQGPGQDPQFLISFYEKMQSDKGSIPDRFSAQQFSDYHSELNMSSLELGDSALYFCASSLVGGNGYTFGSGTRLTVV.

The DNA of the CDR3 is TGTGCCAGCAGCTCCGGGACAGGGAGCACCGGGGAGCTGTTTTTT. Translation gives CASSSGTGSTGELFF. The chain couples TRBV7-7 to TRBJ2-2, with 9 bases that match TRBD1. CDR1 and CDR2 (germline): SSHAT, FNYEAQ (reference sequence). V trimming: 4 bases; J trimming: 4 bases; junction bases outside the gene matches: 4. The CDR3 loop spans 15 amino acids. The full variable domain, rest sourced from reference TRBV7-7 and TRBJ2-2, is GAGVSQSPRYKVTKRGQDVTLRCDPISSHATLYWYQQALGQGPEFLTYFNYEAQPDKSGLPSDRFSAERPEGSISTLTIQRTEQRDSAMYRCASSSGTGSTGELFFGEGSRLTVL.

The chain uses TRBV15 and TRBJ2-7; TRBD1 might be the D (6 bases). This CDR3 is 15 amino acids long. Germline values: CDR1 LNHNV, CDR2 YYDKDF (reference sequence). V was shortened by 0 bases and J by 1 base, with 10 bases between the two germline ends. The DNA of the CDR3 is TGTGCCACCAGCAGAGACAGGGGTCTTTCCTACGAGCAGTACTTC. Translation: CATSRDRGLSYEQYF.

The CDR3 region is CASSWGGSPPTDTQYF. The CDR3 coding sequence is TGCGCCAGCAGCTGGGGCGGGAGTCCCCCAACAGATACGCAGTATTTT. V gene TRBV5-1 combines with J gene TRBJ2-3; 7 positions agree with TRBD2. After removal of 3 bases from V and 3 bases from J, the junction contained 10 bases not matched to a gene. Germline-derived CDR1 and CDR2 are SGHRS and YFSETQ. This CDR3 contains 16 residues.

The rearrangement uses TRBV9 and TRBJ2-1, with TRBD2 matching over 10 bases. CDR1 SGDLS and CDR2 YYNGEE come from the germline V gene. V lost 0 bases to trimming and J lost 0 bases; unmatched junction nucleotides: 6. The CDR3 is 18 amino acids. This CDR3 reads CASSVVGTSDISYNEQFF. The DNA of the CDR3 is TGTGCCAGCAGCGTAGTTGGGACTAGCGATATCTCCTACAATGAGCAGTTCTTC.

The chain has TRBV27 and TRBJ2-6; D remains unclear. CDR1 is MNHEY, CDR2 SMNVEV, per germline (reference sequence). The CDR3 length is 13 residues. V lost 7 bases to trimming and J lost 3 bases, with 7 bases between them. The CDR3 loop reads CASKLIGANVLTF. In DNA, the CDR3 is TGTGCCAGCAAACTAATTGGGGCCAACGTCCTGACTTTC. Full variable domain (remainder filled in from reference TRBV27 and TRBJ2-6): EAQVTQNPRYLITVTGKKLTVTCSQNMNHEYMSWYRQDPGLGLRQIYYSMNVEVTDKGDVPEGYKVSRKEKRNFPLILESPSPNQTSLYFCASKLIGANVLTFGAGSRLTVL.

The chain joins TRBV30 to TRBJ2-7; D gene ambiguous. From germline, CDR1 is GTSNPN and CDR2 SVGIG (reference sequence). The CDR3 has 12 amino acids. V lost 3 bases and J lost 2, with 8 bases in between. CDR3 DNA sequence: TGTGCCTGGAGCTGGAGCCCCTACGAGCAGTACTTC. Protein product: CAWSWSPYEQYF.

The chain joins TRBV10-3 to TRBJ2-5; D not certain. The CDR3 runs to 13 residues. Germline V lookup: CDR1 ENHRY, CDR2 SYGVKD. V was trimmed by 4 bases and J by 3 bases, leaving 9 bases between them. The CDR3 DNA follows: TGTGCCATCAGTGCGGTCGCTGAAGAGACCCAGTACTTC. Protein: CAISAVAEETQYF.

This chain links TRBV19 with TRBJ2-5; 8 bases match TRBD2. This CDR3 has 18 amino acids. The J segment lost 4 bases and the V segment lost 0 bases, leaving 13 bases of the junction unmatched. CDR1 is LNHDA and CDR2 is SQIVND in the germline V gene (reference sequence). The CDR3 DNA sequence: TGTGCCAGTAGTATAGATGCGAGCGGGAGTGCGTTTGGAGAGACCCAGTACTTC. Its translation is CASSIDASGSAFGETQYF.

The J gene is TRBJ1-5, the V gene TRBV2, with 10 nucleotides matching TRBD1. Germline V CDR1 and CDR2: SNHLY, FYNNEI. J gave up 6 bases and V 6 bases, and 8 bases lay outside the gene matches. The CDR3 runs to 15 residues. The DNA for the CDR3 is TGTGCCAGCAGCACCGGGACAGGGGCCCGTCAGCCCCAGCATTTT. The encoded protein is CASSTGTGARQPQHF. Complete variable domain (other parts from reference TRBV2 and TRBJ1-5): EPEVTQTPSHQVTQMGQEVILRCVPISNHLYFYWYRQILGQKVEFLVSFYNNEISEKSEIFDDQFSVERPDGSNFTLKIRSTKLEDSAMYFCASSTGTGARQPQHFGDGTRLSIL.

This rearrangement joins TRBV7-9 to TRBJ2-1; TRBD2 aligns across 14 bases. The V gene's germline CDR1 is SEHNR and CDR2 FQNEAQ (reference sequence). V lost 4 bases, J lost 9 bases, and 11 bases stayed unmatched. This CDR3 region has 17 residues. The CDR3 region is CASSSTSGLAGVGEQFF. As DNA, the CDR3 is TGTGCCAGCAGCTCAACCTCGGGACTAGCGGGAGTGGGTGAGCAGTTCTTC.

This clone was picked up one time. The chain has TRBV5-4 and TRBJ2-5, with D possibly being TRBD1 (5 bases). Germline V CDR1 and CDR2: SGHNT, YYREEE (reference sequence). The CDR3 covers 12 residues. The V end lost 1 base, the J end lost 4 bases, and 5 bases lay between the germline ends. CDR3 in DNA: TGTGCCAGCAGCTTGAGGGGAGAGACCCAGTACTTC. This encodes CASSLRGETQYF.

The sample holds a few counts of this clone. The chain employs TRBV30 and TRBJ1-1; D remains ambiguous. CDR1 and CDR2 (germline): GTSNPN, SVGIG (reference sequence). The CDR3 length is 13 residues. The V end was cut by 0 bases, the J end by 4 bases, with 9 bases between. The CDR3 DNA reads as TGTGCCTGGAGTGTACATCGGGGCACTGAAGCTTTCTTT. Protein product: CAWSVHRGTEAFF.

The chain carries TRBV29-1 and TRBJ2-1; TRBD2 might be the D (5 bases). CDR3 length equals 15 residues. Trimming removed 4 bases at V and 7 bases at J, with 20 bases between. CDR1 is SQVTM, CDR2 ANQGSEA, per germline. The CDR3 DNA sequence: TGCAGCGTTGCCCTCGAGGGCCGAATGTTAAATGAGCAGTTCTTC. This translates into CSVALEGRMLNEQFF.

This clone was recorded once. This chain uses TRBV4-2 with TRBJ2-5; TRBD1 matches at 10 bases. This CDR3 comprises 15 residues. Germline V gene sequence: CDR1 LGHNA, CDR2 YNFKEQ. Germline trimming cut 0 bases from V and 2 bases from J; bases unmatched to any gene: 0. CDR3 nucleotides: TGTGCCAGCAGCCAAGAGGGACAGGGGCAAGAGACCCAGTACTTC. Amino acid sequence: CASSQEGQGQETQYF.

V and J are TRBV5-1 and TRBJ2-3, with unresolved D. Germline CDR1 is SGHRS and CDR2 is YFSETQ. The CDR3 is made up of 12 amino acids. The germline V and J ends were trimmed by 4 bases and 2 bases, with 5 bases remaining between them. The CDR3 nucleotides are TGCGCCAGCAGCATAGACACAGATACGCAGTATTTT. This encodes CASSIDTDTQYF.

CDR3 DNA sequence: TGTGCCTGGAAGCAGGGGAACTCTGGAAACACCATATATTTT. Translation: CAWKQGNSGNTIYF. The rearrangement joins TRBV30 to TRBJ1-3; maybe TRBD1 (6 bases). Germline V CDR1 and CDR2: GTSNPN, SVGIG (reference sequence). V lost 4 bases and J 0 bases, leaving 10 bases between the germline ends. CDR3 length: 14 amino acids.

The V and J genes are TRBV7-2 and TRBJ2-1; 10 bases match TRBD1. With 1 base clipped from V and 6 bases from J, the junction kept 3 bases outside the gene matches. The CDR3 runs to 15 residues. Germline V gives CDR1 SGHTA, CDR2 FQGNSA. The CDR3 nucleotides read TGTGCCAGCAGCTTAGGGGGACAGGGGCTCAATGAGCAGTTCTTC. Residues: CASSLGGQGLNEQFF.

The chain links TRBV29-1 to TRBJ2-7, with D possibly TRBD1 on 6 matching bases. CDR3 length: 15 amino acids. In germline, CDR1 is SQVTM, CDR2 ANQGSEA. CDR3 in amino acids: CTRSKPGHPKYEQYF. CDR3 sequence (DNA): TGCACGCGATCCAAACCGGGACACCCCAAGTACGAGCAGTACTTC.

This chain links TRBV4-1 with TRBJ1-5, with TRBD1 matching over 8 bases. This CDR3 is built from 15 residues. Germline lookup yields CDR1 MGHRA and CDR2 YSYEKL. The J segment lost 9 bases and the V segment lost 2 bases, leaving 9 bases of the junction unmatched. The CDR3 is CASSQPRQGRRPQHF. The CDR3 nucleotides are TGCGCCAGCAGCCAACCTCGACAGGGGAGGCGGCCCCAGCATTTT.

The chain couples TRBV5-1 to TRBJ1-2; D is ambiguous. The CDR3 extends over 14 amino acids. The germline gives CDR1 SGHRS, CDR2 YFSETQ. V was clipped by 4 bases and J by 0 bases, with 10 bases between them. Here the CDR3 DNA reads TGCGCCAGCAGCGGCGGGCCGCCTAACTATGGCTACACCTTC. Translation: CASSGGPPNYGYTF.

The chain uses TRBV27 and TRBJ2-1; 8 bases line up with TRBD1. V lost 7 bases and J lost 9; bases outside the gene matches: 11. The germline gives CDR1 MNHEY, CDR2 SMNVEV (reference sequence). The CDR3 has 14 amino acids. The CDR3 bases are TGTGCCAGCACTCAGGGGGCAGGATTTGGTGAGCAGTTCTTC. Residues: CASTQGAGFGEQFF.

The rearrangement uses TRBV9 and TRBJ2-1, with D perhaps TRBD2 (7 bases). Germline V gives CDR1 SGDLS, CDR2 YYNGEE. V was clipped by 4 bases and J by 8 bases, with 19 bases between them. The CDR3 has 15 amino acids. This CDR3 reads CASSPEGGRIDEQFF. CDR3 DNA: TGTGCCAGCAGCCCGGAGGGGGGGCGCATCGATGAGCAGTTCTTC.

The chain has TRBV5-6 and TRBJ1-1; 7 bases map to TRBD1. This CDR3 spans 13 amino acids. Germline lookup yields CDR1 SGHDT and CDR2 YYEEEE. V dropped 6 bases and J dropped 7; count of bases not matched to a gene: 9. The CDR3 here is CASTMGQRNEAFF. The DNA of the CDR3 is TGTGCCAGCACCATGGGACAGCGTAATGAAGCTTTCTTT.

The J gene is TRBJ1-5, the V gene TRBV28, with 9 bases fitting TRBD1. Per germline, CDR1 MDHEN and CDR2 SYDVKM. The V and J ends lost 7 bases and 1 base, in that order; junction bases with no gene match: 5. The CDR3 contains 15 residues. In DNA form, the CDR3 reads TGTGCCAGCAAAATACAGGGGGCGAGCAATCAGCCCCAGCATTTT. Translated: CASKIQGASNQPQHF.